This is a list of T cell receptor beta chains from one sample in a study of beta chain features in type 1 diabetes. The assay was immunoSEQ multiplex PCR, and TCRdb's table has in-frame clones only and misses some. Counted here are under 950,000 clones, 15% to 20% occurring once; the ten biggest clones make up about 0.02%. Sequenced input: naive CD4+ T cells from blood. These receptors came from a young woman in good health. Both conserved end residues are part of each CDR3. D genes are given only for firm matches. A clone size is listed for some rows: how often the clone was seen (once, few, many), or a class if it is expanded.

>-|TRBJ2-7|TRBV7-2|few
TGTGCCAGCAGCTCCTGGACGACGAGCTACGAGCAGTACTTC
CASSSWTTSYEQYF
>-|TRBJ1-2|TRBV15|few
TGTGCCACCAGCAAATCTAGAGCTAACTATGGCTACACCTTC
CATSKSRANYGYTF
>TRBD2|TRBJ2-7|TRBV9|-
TGTGCCAGCAGCGCCCGCGGGGGTGCGTCCTACGAGCAGTACTTC
CASSARGGASYEQYF
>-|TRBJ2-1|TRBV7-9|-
TGTGCCAGCAGCCAGGGAGGAGGAGCTGAGCAGTTCTTC
CASSQGGGAEQFF
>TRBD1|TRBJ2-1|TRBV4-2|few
TGTGCCAGCAGCCACCTCAGTGGACAGGGCGAGGACAATGAGCAGTTCTTC
CASSHLSGQGEDNEQFF
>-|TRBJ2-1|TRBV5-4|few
TGTGCCAGCAGCTTGGGTCGCTCCGTGGTTGGTGAGCAGTTCTTC
CASSLGRSVVGEQFF
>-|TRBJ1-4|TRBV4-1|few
TGCGCCAGCAGCCAACCCGTCCGGGGGCGTAATGAAAAACTGTTTTTT
CASSQPVRGRNEKLFF
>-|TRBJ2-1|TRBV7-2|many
TGTGCCAGCAGCTCAGAAATGTACAGAGGACAGACGTTCTTC
CASSSEMYRGQTFF
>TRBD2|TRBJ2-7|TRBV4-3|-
TGCGCCAGCAGCCAAGACGGGAGGGGGATTGACGAGCAGTACTTC
CASSQDGRGIDEQYF
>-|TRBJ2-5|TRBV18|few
TGTGCCAGCTCACCACAGGGTAGCCAAGAGACCCAGTACTTC
CASSPQGSQETQYF
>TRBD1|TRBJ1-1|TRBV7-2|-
TGTGCCAGCAGCCCCGGAAAGGACAGGGTTCCTTTCTTT
CASSPGKDRVPFF
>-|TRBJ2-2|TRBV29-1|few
TGCAGCGGAAGGGACTCCAACACGAACACCGGGGAGCTGTTTTTT
CSGRDSNTNTGELFF
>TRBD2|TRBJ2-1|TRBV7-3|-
TGTGCCAGCAGCTTGGCAAGCGGGAGGTACAATGAGCAGTTCTTC
CASSLASGRYNEQFF
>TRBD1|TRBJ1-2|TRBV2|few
TGTGCCAGCAGTAAAACAGGGGTTTACGACTATGGCTACACCTTC
CASSKTGVYDYGYTF
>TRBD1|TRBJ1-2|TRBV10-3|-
TGTGCCATGTCGAAAAACCGGGACAGTTACTATGGCTACACCTTC
CAMSKNRDSYYGYTF
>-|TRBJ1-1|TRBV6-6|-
TGTGCCAGCAGCAACATGAACACTGAAGCTTTCTTT
CASSNMNTEAFF
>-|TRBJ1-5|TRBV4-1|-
TGCGCCAGCAGCCCTTTTGGGGAGGATCAGCCCCAGCATTTT
CASSPFGEDQPQHF
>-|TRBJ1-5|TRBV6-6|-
TGTGCCACCGAAGGGGGGTATTATCAGCCCCAGCATTTT
CATEGGYYQPQHF
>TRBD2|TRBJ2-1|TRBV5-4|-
TGTGCCAGCAGCTTGCGGGAGGGGCTAAATGAGCAGTTCTTC
CASSLREGLNEQFF
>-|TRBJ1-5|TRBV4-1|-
TGCGCCAGCAGCCGCGGGCTTGGACCCCAGCATTTT
CASSRGLGPQHF
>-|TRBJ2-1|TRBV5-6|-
TGTGCCAGCAGCTTGTTACAGGGCTACAATGAGCAGTTCTTC
CASSLLQGYNEQFF
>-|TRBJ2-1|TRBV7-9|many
TGTGCCAGCAGCTTCCCGAGTGGTGAGCAGTTCTTC
CASSFPSGEQFF
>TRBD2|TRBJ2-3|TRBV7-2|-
TGTGCCAGCAGCTTAGTTCTTTCGGGACTAGGCTCCACAGATACGCAGTATTTT
CASSLVLSGLGSTDTQYF
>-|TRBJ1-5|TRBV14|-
TGTGCCAGCAGCCAAGTGACGTCTAATAGCAATCAGCCCCAGCATTTT
CASSQVTSNSNQPQHF
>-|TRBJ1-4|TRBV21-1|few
TGTGCCACCAAGTGGTTCGTAGGGGAGCCGCCTAATGAAAAACTGTTTTTT
CATKWFVGEPPNEKLFF
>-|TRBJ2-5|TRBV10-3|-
TGTGCCATCAGTGAGTATCGAGGGGAGACCCAGTACTTC
CAISEYRGETQYF
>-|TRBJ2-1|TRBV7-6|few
TGTGCCAGCAGCTTATCAACCTCCTTCCACAATGAGCAGTTCTTC
CASSLSTSFHNEQFF
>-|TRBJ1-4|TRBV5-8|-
TGTGCCAGCAGCTTGCCAAATGAAAAACTGTTTTTT
CASSLPNEKLFF
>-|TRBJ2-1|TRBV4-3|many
TGCGCCAGCAGCCAAGCAGCCCTCGGCTCCTACAATGAGCAGTTCTTC
CASSQAALGSYNEQFF
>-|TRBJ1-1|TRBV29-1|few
TGCAGCGGCCAGTTTCTGAACACTGAAGCTTTCTTT
CSGQFLNTEAFF
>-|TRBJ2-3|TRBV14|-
TGTGCCAGCAGCCAACCTAGGCATGGCGGTATCGGCACAGATACGCAGTATTTT
CASSQPRHGGIGTDTQYF
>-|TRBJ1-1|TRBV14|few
TGTGCCAGCAGCCAGTTATTCAGGGGCACTGAAGCTTTCTTT
CASSQLFRGTEAFF
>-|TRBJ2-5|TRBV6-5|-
TGTGCCAGCAGAAAAAACCAAGAGACCCAGTACTTC
CASRKNQETQYF
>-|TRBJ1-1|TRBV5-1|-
TGCGCCAGCAGCTTTACGAACACTGAAGCTTTCTTT
CASSFTNTEAFF
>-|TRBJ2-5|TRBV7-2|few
TGTGCCAGTAATACTAACGGGGGCCAAGAGACCCAGTACTTC
CASNTNGGQETQYF
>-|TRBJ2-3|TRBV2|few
TGTGCCAGCAGTGGACTAGTGAATACGCAGTATTTT
CASSGLVNTQYF
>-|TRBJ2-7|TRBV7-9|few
TGTGCCAGCAGTAGTATGTCCTACGAGCAGTACTTC
CASSSMSYEQYF
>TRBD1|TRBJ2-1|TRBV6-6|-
TGTGCCAGCAGCCGGCAACAGGGGACTGAGCAGTTCTTC
CASSRQQGTEQFF
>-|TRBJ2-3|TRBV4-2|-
TGTGCCAGCAGCCAACCTCGGAGACAAGCCAGCACAGATACGCAGTATTTT
CASSQPRRQASTDTQYF
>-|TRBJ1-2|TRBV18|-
TGTGCCAGCTCACCAGAGGTGGCCCTTGGCTACACCTTC
CASSPEVALGYTF
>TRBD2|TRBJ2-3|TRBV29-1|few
TGCAGCGCCCTGGGGCGGGGGGGTACTAGCGGGAAGGATTGGACAGATACGCAGTATTTT
CSALGRGGTSGKDWTDTQYF
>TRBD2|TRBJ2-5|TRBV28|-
TGTGCCAGCAGACCTAGCGGGCGGGAGACCCAGTACTTC
CASRPSGRETQYF
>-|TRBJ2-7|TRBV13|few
TGTGCCAGCAGCTTAGCAGCCTACGAGCAGTACTTC
CASSLAAYEQYF
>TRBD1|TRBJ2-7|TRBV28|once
TGTGCCAGCAGAGAAGACAGGGAATACGAGCAGTACTTC
CASREDREYEQYF
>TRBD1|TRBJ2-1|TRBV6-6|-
TGTGCCAGCAAGGCAGGGGGATATGAGCAGTTCTTC
CASKAGGYEQFF
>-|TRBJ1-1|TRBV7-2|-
TGTGCCAGCAGCTTAGGCTTCACGGCGAACACTGAAGCTTTCTTT
CASSLGFTANTEAFF
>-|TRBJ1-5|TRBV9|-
TGTGCCAGCAGCGTCGGCGCTAATCAGCCCCAGCATTTT
CASSVGANQPQHF
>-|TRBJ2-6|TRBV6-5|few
TGTGCCAGCCGAGGACAGAGCTCTGGGGCCAACGTCCTGACTTTC
CASRGQSSGANVLTF
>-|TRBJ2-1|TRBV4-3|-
TGCGCCAGCAGCCAAGATGGATTAGCGGCCTACAATGAGCAGTTCTTC
CASSQDGLAAYNEQFF
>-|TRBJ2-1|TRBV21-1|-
TGTGCCAGGAGAGCCGGGACTAGCAACAATGAGCAGTTCTTC
CARRAGTSNNEQFF